This paragraph reports one T cell receptor beta chain. This CDR3 comprises 14 residues. V shed 5 bases and J 9 bases; nucleotides not matched to a gene: 12. Germline values: CDR1 SNHLY, CDR2 FYNNEI. The data were obtained in a study of blood T cell repertoires in COVID-19. Overall study context: Sources were T cells, B-cell-depleted T cells, or PBMCs; the material itself was cDNA or gDNA.

Only in-frame clones appear in the TCRdb table, and some are missing; sequencing was by immunoSEQ multiplex PCR. The data show almost 50,000 clones, around 90% seen once. What was sequenced was peripheral blood. This receptor was obtained from a human donor in a cohort sampled during active COVID-19. The gene calls are TRBV2 and TRBJ1-2; 7 nucleotides match TRBD1. CDR3 sequence reads: CASSLHSAGGSYTF. CDR3 nucleotides: TGTGCCAGCAGTTTACACTCAGCAGGGGGGAGCTACACCTTC.